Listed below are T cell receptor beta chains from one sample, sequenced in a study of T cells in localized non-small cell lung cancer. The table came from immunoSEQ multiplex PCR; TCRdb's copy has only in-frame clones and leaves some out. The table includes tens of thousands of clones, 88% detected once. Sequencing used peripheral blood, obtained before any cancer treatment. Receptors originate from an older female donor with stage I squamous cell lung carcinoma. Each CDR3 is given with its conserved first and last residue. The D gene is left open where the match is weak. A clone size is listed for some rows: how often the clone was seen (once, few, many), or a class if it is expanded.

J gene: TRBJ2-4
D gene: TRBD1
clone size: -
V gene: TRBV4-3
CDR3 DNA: TGCGCCAGCAGCCAAGAAAGCCCCCCGGGGACAGCTTCCCTAGCCAAAAACATTCAGTACTTC
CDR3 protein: CASSQESPPGTASLAKNIQYF

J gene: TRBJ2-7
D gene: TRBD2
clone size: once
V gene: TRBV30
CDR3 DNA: TGTGCCTGGAGTGGATTGGGCGGGAGGGCCTACGAGCAGTACTTC
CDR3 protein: CAWSGLGGRAYEQYF

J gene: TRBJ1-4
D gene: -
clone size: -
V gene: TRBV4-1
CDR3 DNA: TGCGCCAGCAGCCAAGATAAAGCAGGCCTTAATGAAAAACTGTTTTTT
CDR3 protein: CASSQDKAGLNEKLFF

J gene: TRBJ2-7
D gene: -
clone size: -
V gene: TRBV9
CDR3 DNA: TGTGCCAGCAGCGTAGAAGGCGGGTCCGTCTACGAGCAGTACTTC
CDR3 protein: CASSVEGGSVYEQYF

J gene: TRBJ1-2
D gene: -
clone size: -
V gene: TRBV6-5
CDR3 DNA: TGTGCCAGCAGTTACTCGTTGACCGGGCGCGATGGCTACACCTTC
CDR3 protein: CASSYSLTGRDGYTF

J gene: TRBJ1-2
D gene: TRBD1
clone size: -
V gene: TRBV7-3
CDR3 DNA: TGTGCCAGCAGCTTGGGGACAGCTAACTATGGCTACACCTTC
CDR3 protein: CASSLGTANYGYTF

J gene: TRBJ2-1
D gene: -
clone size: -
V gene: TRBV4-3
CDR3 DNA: TGCGCCAGCAGCCAAGTAAGCCAGCCGACGACCAAGCAGTTCTTC
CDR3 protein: CASSQVSQPTTKQFF

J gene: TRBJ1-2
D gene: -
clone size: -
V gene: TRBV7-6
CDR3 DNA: TGTGCCAGCATCATGGGCTATGGCTACACCTTC
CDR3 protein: CASIMGYGYTF

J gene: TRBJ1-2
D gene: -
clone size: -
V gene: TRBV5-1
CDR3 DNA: TGCGCCAGCAGCTTGGAGGGGAATGGCTACACCTTC
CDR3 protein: CASSLEGNGYTF

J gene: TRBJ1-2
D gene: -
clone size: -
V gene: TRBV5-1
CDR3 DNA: -
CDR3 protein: CASSFGTGSLGTF

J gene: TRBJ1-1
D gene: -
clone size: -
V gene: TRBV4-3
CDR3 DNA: TGCGCCAGCAGCCAAGATTTGTGGGACACTGAAGCTTTCTTT
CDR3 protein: CASSQDLWDTEAFF

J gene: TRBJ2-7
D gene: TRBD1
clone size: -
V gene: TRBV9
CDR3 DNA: TGTGCCAGCAGCCTCGGACAGGGGGCTGGAGAGCAGTACTTC
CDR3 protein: CASSLGQGAGEQYF

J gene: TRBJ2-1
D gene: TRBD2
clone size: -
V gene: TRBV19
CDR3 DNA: TGTGCCAGTAGTTCGGGAGGGCCTTCCTACAATGAGCAGTTCTTC
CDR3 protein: CASSSGGPSYNEQFF

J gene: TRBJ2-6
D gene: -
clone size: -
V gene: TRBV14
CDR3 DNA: TGTGCCAGCAGCCAAAGGACAGTCTCTGGGGCCAACGTCCTGACTTTC
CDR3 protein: CASSQRTVSGANVLTF

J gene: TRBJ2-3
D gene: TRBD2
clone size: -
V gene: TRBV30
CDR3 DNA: TGTGCCTGCTCGGGACTAGCGGCCCCCACAGATACGCAGTATTTT
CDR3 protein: CACSGLAAPTDTQYF

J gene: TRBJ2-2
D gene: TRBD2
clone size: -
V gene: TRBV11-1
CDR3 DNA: TGTGCCAGCAGCTTAGATGGGGGGGCCGGGGAGCTGTTTTTT
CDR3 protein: CASSLDGGAGELFF

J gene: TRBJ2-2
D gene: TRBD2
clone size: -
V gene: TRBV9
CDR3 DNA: TGTGCCAGCAGCGTAGATGAACAAGGACTAGCGAGGACCGGGGAGCTGTTTTTT
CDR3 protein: CASSVDEQGLARTGELFF

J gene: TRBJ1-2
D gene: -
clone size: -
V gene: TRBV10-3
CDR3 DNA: TGTGCCATCAGTACCGACTACTATGGCTACACCTTC
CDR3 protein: CAISTDYYGYTF

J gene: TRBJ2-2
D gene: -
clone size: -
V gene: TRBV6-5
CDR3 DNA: TGTGCCAGCAGTTACGAGGACACCGGGGAGCTGTTTTTT
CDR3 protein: CASSYEDTGELFF

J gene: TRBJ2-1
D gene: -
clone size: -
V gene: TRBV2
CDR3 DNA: TGTGCCAGCATGAACGCGGGCACCTCCGAGCAGTTCTTC
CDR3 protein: CASMNAGTSEQFF

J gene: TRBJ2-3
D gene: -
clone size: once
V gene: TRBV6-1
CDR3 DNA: TGTGCCAGCAGTGTAACAGCATCTCCTAGCACAGATACGCAGTATTTT
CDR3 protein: CASSVTASPSTDTQYF

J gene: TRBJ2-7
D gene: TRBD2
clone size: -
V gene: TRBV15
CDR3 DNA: TGTGCCACCAGCAGAGAAAGGAGCGGGAGCTACGAGCAGTACTTC
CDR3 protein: CATSRERSGSYEQYF

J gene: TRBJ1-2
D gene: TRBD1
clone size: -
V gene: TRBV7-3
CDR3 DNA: TGTGCCAGCAGCCGTCTAGGGACAGAAGGCTACACCTTC
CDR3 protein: CASSRLGTEGYTF

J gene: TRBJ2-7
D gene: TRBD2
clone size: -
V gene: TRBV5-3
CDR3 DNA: TGTGCCAGAACGGGGGGGAGCGGGAGTATTAACGAGCAGTACTTC
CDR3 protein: CARTGGSGSINEQYF

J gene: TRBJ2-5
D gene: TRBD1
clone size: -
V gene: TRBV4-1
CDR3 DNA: TGCGCCAGCAGCCAATCGGGAGATTGGACAGGGACGATCCAAGAGACCCAGTACTTC
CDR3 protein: CASSQSGDWTGTIQETQYF

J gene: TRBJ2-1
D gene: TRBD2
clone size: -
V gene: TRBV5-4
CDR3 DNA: TGTGCCAGCAGCTTCCCGGGACTAGCGTTCAATGAGCAGTTCTTC
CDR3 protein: CASSFPGLAFNEQFF

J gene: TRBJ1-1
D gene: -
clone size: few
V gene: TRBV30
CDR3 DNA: TGTGCCTGGAGGGCAGAGCTAAACACTGAAGCTTTCTTT
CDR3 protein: CAWRAELNTEAFF

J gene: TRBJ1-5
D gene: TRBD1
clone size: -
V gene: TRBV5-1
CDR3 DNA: TGCGCCAGCAGCCGTCTCGGGACAGGAAATCAGCCCCAGCATTTT
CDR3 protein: CASSRLGTGNQPQHF